These 29 T cell receptor beta chains share one sample of origin, sequenced in a study of blood T cell repertoires in COVID-19. Produced via immunoSEQ multiplex PCR; TCRdb's table is partial and in-frame only. This table holds under 95,000 clones, around 85% found once. The sequenced material came from peripheral blood. The receptors derive from a man older than 75 in a cohort sampled during active COVID-19.

V is TRBV6-2 or TRBV6-3 and J is TRBJ2-7; possibly TRBD1 for D (6 bases). Germline-derived CDR1 and CDR2 are MNHEY and SVGEGT. CDR3 length: 16 residues. The V end was cut by 0 bases, the J end by 0 bases, with 12 bases between. CDR3 protein: CASSYSADRLSYEQYF. CDR3 sequence (DNA): TGTGCCAGCAGTTACTCGGCCGACAGGCTCTCCTACGAGCAGTACTTC.

This clone was observed a few times. The rearrangement links TRBV7-2 to TRBJ1-5, with a tentative D call TRBD1 (5 bases). With 1 base removed from V and 4 bases from J, the gap between germline ends came to 11 bases. The CDR3 spans 15 residues. Germline values: CDR1 SGHTA, CDR2 FQGNSA. CDR3 amino acids: CASSLVRQLNQPQHF. The DNA of the CDR3 is TGTGCCAGCAGCTTAGTTAGACAGTTAAATCAGCCCCAGCATTTT.

V and J are TRBV5-3 and TRBJ2-7; the match to TRBD2 covers 10 bases. TRBV5-3 is sorted into the ORF group, with uncertain function. The CDR3 covers 14 residues. With 0 bases clipped from V and 11 bases from J, the junction kept 8 bases outside the gene matches. In DNA, the CDR3 is TGTGCCAGAAGCTTGGCGGGTGGGACTAGCGCAGAGTACGTC. This codes for CARSLAGGTSAEYV.

This clone turned up a few times. The V gene is TRBV18, the J gene TRBJ2-7; tentatively, D is TRBD2 (5 bases). The CDR3 loop spans 15 amino acids. CDR1 is KGHSH and CDR2 is LQKENI in the germline V gene. Deletions cut 3 bases from V and 1 base from J, with 13 bases between. This chain's CDR3 is CASSPAGRGSYEQYV. The CDR3 region has the DNA TGTGCCAGCTCACCGGCAGGACGGGGTTCCTACGAGCAGTACGTC.

The V gene is TRBV5-1, the J gene TRBJ2-2; 8 positions agree with TRBD1. Germline V lookup: CDR1 SGHRS, CDR2 YFSETQ. This CDR3 has 16 amino acids. The J segment lost 4 bases and the V segment lost 1 base, leaving 6 bases of the junction unmatched. The chain's CDR3 is CASSLRAGGRTGELFF. The CDR3 DNA follows: TGCGCCAGCAGCTTGCGGGCAGGGGGCCGCACCGGGGAGCTGTTTTTT.

The chain carries TRBV5-5 and TRBJ2-7; 11 nucleotides match TRBD1. CDR1 is SGHKS, CDR2 YYEKEE, per germline (reference sequence). This CDR3 has 13 amino acids. The ends lost 0 bases at V and 13 bases at J; junction bases unmatched: 6. The CDR3 region has the DNA TGTGCCAGCAGCTTGGCTTCGGGGACAGGGGGTTACTTC. Translation: CASSLASGTGGYF.

CDR3 sequence: CASSPQGTSYEQYF. The CDR3 nucleotides are TGTGCCAGCAGCCCACAGGGGACCTCCTACGAGCAGTACTTC. This chain connects TRBV25-1 to TRBJ2-7; 7 bases agree with TRBD1. The length of the CDR3 is 14 residues. The V gene's germline CDR1 is MGHDK and CDR2 SYGVNS. Germline trimming cut 6 bases from V and 0 bases from J; bases unmatched to any gene: 5.

This clone showed up just once. The CDR3 sequence is CASSHREAGEQYV. The CDR3, as DNA: TGTGCCAGCAGTCACAGAGAAGCCGGCGAGCAGTACGTC. V gene TRBV12-3 or TRBV12-4 combines with J gene TRBJ2-7; D ambiguous. This CDR3 region has 13 residues. With 5 bases removed from V and 6 bases from J, the gap between germline ends came to 14 bases.

The rearrangement joins TRBV3-1 (or the pseudogene TRBV3-2) to TRBJ1-2, with 7 bases aligning to TRBD1. After removal of 5 bases from V and 7 bases from J, the junction contained 13 bases not matched to a gene. Germline CDR1 LGHDT, CDR2 YNNKEL (reference sequence). The CDR3 extends over 15 amino acids. Here the CDR3 reads CASSDNIQQGVGYTF. CDR3 DNA: TGTGCCAGCAGCGATAATATCCAGCAGGGGGTTGGCTACACCTTC.

The chain recombines TRBV29-1 with TRBJ1-1; D possibly corresponds to TRBD1 (6 bases). Trimming took off 6 bases at V and 4 bases at J, with 24 bases between the two ends. CDR1 is SQVTM and CDR2 is ANQGSEA in the germline V gene. The CDR3 consists of 16 residues. The chain's CDR3 is CSVARGRGTSATEAFF. The CDR3 region has the DNA TGCAGCGTAGCCCGGGGCAGGGGCACGTCGGCCACTGAAGCTTTCTTT.

The rearrangement uses TRBV5-6 and TRBJ2-1; D perhaps matches TRBD2 (5 bases). The germline V gene has CDR1 SGHDT and CDR2 YYEEEE. This CDR3 spans 15 amino acids. Trimming removed 1 base from V and 5 bases from J, with 13 bases in between. CDR3 sequence reads: CASSLSGSPHNEQFF. The CDR3 bases are TGTGCCAGCAGCTTGAGCGGATCCCCCCACAATGAGCAGTTCTTC.

The genes are TRBV29-1 and TRBJ2-5; a possible D gene is TRBD1 (5 bases). CDR1 is SQVTM, CDR2 ANQGSEA, per germline. V shed 3 bases and J shed 2 bases, with 10 bases lying between them. The CDR3 runs 13 residues. The CDR3: CSVDRGAQETQYF. In nucleotides, the CDR3 is TGCAGCGTTGATAGGGGTGCGCAAGAGACCCAGTACTTC.

CDR3 nucleotides: TGTGCCAGCTCACCCCGGAACACTGAAGCTTTCTTT. Its translation is CASSPRNTEAFF. This sequence joins TRBV18 and TRBJ1-1, with D unresolved. V lost 3 bases and J lost 1, with 3 bases in between. The CDR3 length is 12 residues. CDR1 and CDR2 (germline): KGHSH, LQKENI.

This clone was observed a few times. The rearrangement uses TRBV5-4 and TRBJ2-3; tentatively, D is TRBD2 (5 bases). Germline CDR1 reads SGHNT; CDR2 reads YYREEE (reference sequence). The ends were cut back, 4 bases at V and 1 base at J, with 16 bases in the middle. CDR3 length: 16 amino acids. The CDR3 region is CASSPGKGRGTDTQYF. CDR3 DNA: TGTGCCAGCAGCCCGGGGAAGGGAAGGGGCACAGATACGCAGTATTTT.

This rearrangement joins TRBV7-9 to TRBJ1-4; the match to TRBD1 covers 9 bases. From germline, CDR1 is SEHNR and CDR2 FQNEAQ (reference sequence). V lost 5 bases to trimming and J lost 8 bases; unmatched junction nucleotides: 6. The CDR3 runs 14 residues. The CDR3 DNA reads TGTGCCAGCAGCCGGACAGGGGTAGGAGAAAAACTGTTTTTT. Amino acids: CASSRTGVGEKLFF.

This chain links TRBV12-3 or TRBV12-4 with TRBJ1-1; no definite D call. CDR3 size: 11 residues. Trimming cost V 4 bases and J 11 bases, with 11 bases left between them. CDR3 amino acids: CASSWSGEAFF. Here the CDR3 DNA reads TGTGCCAGCAGTTGGAGCGGGGAGGCTTTCTTT.

This chain joins TRBV27 and TRBJ2-5; 10 bases are a match to TRBD2. The V gene's germline CDR1 is MNHEY and CDR2 SMNVEV (reference sequence). The CDR3 totals 15 residues. Trimming cost V 5 bases and J 9 bases; bases outside gene matches: 12. CDR3 in DNA: TGTGCCAGCAGTCTAGGACTAGCGGCCGGGGGCGCCCAGTACTTC. Its protein product is CASSLGLAAGGAQYF.

This clone occurred a few times. V is TRBV11-2 and J is TRBJ2-7; TRBD2 aligns across 10 bases. This CDR3 spans 14 amino acids. The V gene's germline CDR1 is SGHAT and CDR2 FQNNGV. V dropped 3 bases and J dropped 4; count of bases not matched to a gene: 3. This CDR3 reads CASSLASGGYEQYV. The CDR3 DNA sequence: TGTGCCAGCAGCTTGGCTAGCGGGGGATACGAGCAGTACGTC.

The gene calls are TRBV23-1 and TRBJ2-3; TRBD1 matches 7 bases. TRBV23-1 is noted as an ORF with a role that remains uncertain. With V trimmed by 4 bases and J by 2 bases, 12 bases remained unmatched. CDR3 length equals 17 residues. CDR3 in DNA: TGCGCCAGCAGTCTTGGCGCAGGGGGAAGTTACACAGATACGCAGTATTTT. This translates into CASSLGAGGSYTDTQYF.

This rearrangement joins TRBV19 to TRBJ1-2, with 7 bases aligning to TRBD1. CDR1 LNHDA and CDR2 SQIVND come from the germline V gene (reference sequence). Trimming at V came to 5 bases and at J to 8 bases, leaving 14 bases not matched to a gene. This CDR3 is 15 amino acids long. The CDR3 spells CASSATLTGVEGYTF. The CDR3 coding sequence is TGTGCCAGTAGTGCCACCCTAACAGGGGTAGAGGGCTACACCTTC.

CDR3: CASSLNSGTSGGPPFF. CDR3 bases: TGCGCCAGCAGCTTGAACTCCGGGACTAGCGGGGGGCCACCGTTCTTC. The J gene is TRBJ2-1, the V gene TRBV5-1, with 15 nucleotides matching TRBD2. Per the germline V gene, CDR1 is SGHRS and CDR2 is YFSETQ. Germline trimming cut 1 base from V and 15 bases from J; bases unmatched to any gene: 11. CDR3 length equals 16 residues.

The V and J genes are TRBV6-5 and TRBJ2-1; D remains unclear. The CDR3 is 13 residues long. Germline CDR1 reads MNHEY; CDR2 reads SVGAGI. V lost 5 bases, J lost 12 bases, and 17 bases lay in between. Written as DNA, the CDR3 is TGTGCCAGCAGTCTCCCCTCTAGGTACTTGCAGTTCTTC. It yields the protein CASSLPSRYLQFF.

J is TRBJ1-2 and V is TRBV28; D is uncertain. Deletions cut 6 bases from V and 8 bases from J, with 19 bases between. CDR1 is MDHEN, CDR2 SYDVKM, per germline. The CDR3 loop spans 14 amino acids. CDR3 coding DNA: TGTGCCAGCAGCCCCCTCAGGAACCCTTACGGCTACACCTTC. Protein product: CASSPLRNPYGYTF.

The V call is TRBV19, the J call TRBJ2-5, with 11 bases matching TRBD2. CDR3 length equals 16 residues. V dropped 5 bases and J dropped 7; count of bases not matched to a gene: 12. Germline V gives CDR1 LNHDA, CDR2 SQIVND (reference sequence). CDR3 residues: CASSSTSGGTLRTQYF. The CDR3 nucleotides read TGTGCCAGTAGTTCCACTAGCGGGGGTACTTTGAGGACCCAGTACTTC.

The chain couples TRBV11-3 to TRBJ2-3, with a possible D match to TRBD1 (6 bases). V was pared by 3 bases and J by 4 bases, with 14 bases between. This CDR3 is 15 amino acids long. CDR1 and CDR2 from the germline V gene are SGHNT and YENEEA. The chain's CDR3 is CASSLDGTRADTQYF. The CDR3 DNA follows: TGTGCCAGCAGCTTGGATGGGACAAGGGCAGATACGCAGTATTTT.

This clone has only one observation. The V and J genes are TRBV5-1 and TRBJ2-1; 13 nucleotides align to TRBD2. The CDR3 has 17 amino acids. The V gene end was trimmed by 4 bases and the J gene end by 4 bases; junction bases not matched to a gene: 8. Germline lookup yields CDR1 SGHRS and CDR2 YFSETQ. The CDR3 sequence: CASSRRLAGGPYNEQFF. The CDR3 nucleotides read TGCGCCAGCAGCCGGCGACTAGCGGGGGGACCTTACAATGAGCAGTTCTTC. Complete variable domain (other parts from reference TRBV5-1 and TRBJ2-1): KAGVTQTPRYLIKTRGQQVTLSCSPISGHRSVSWYQQTPGQGLQFLFEYFSETQRNKGNFPGRFSGRQFSNSRSEMNVSTLELGDSALYLCASSRRLAGGPYNEQFFGPGTRLTVL.

The rearrangement joins TRBV27 to TRBJ2-2; D is perhaps TRBD2 (6 bases). The CDR3 is 17 amino acids. The germline gives CDR1 MNHEY, CDR2 SMNVEV (reference sequence). V was cut by 2 bases and J by 0 bases, with 13 bases left in between. CDR3 in DNA: TGTGCCAGCAGTTTAAAGATATGGGGGGCGAACACCGGGGAGCTGTTTTTT. Translation: CASSLKIWGANTGELFF.

The J gene is TRBJ2-5, the V gene TRBV2, with 14 positions matching TRBD2. J lost 4 bases, V lost 6 bases, and 7 bases had no gene match. The CDR3 runs 16 residues. Germline CDR1 is SNHLY and CDR2 is FYNNEI. The CDR3: CASRGTSGGLGETQYF. For the CDR3, the DNA is TGTGCCAGCAGAGGGACTAGCGGGGGATTGGGAGAGACCCAGTACTTC.

The CDR3 nucleotides read TGTGCCAGCAGCTTATGGCAGGGGAGTAATTCACCCCTCCACTTT. Its translation is CASSLWQGSNSPLHF. The V gene is TRBV7-2, the J gene TRBJ1-6; D possibly corresponds to TRBD1 (6 bases). Germline V gene lookup returns CDR1 SGHTA and CDR2 FQGNSA. CDR3 length: 15 residues. The V end lost 2 bases, the J end lost 6 bases, and 11 bases lay between the germline ends.